Detailed here is one T cell receptor beta chain. Its antigen is unknown. No much larger clone exists at a distance of one base, and base qualities are not known. The data were taken from a study of blood T cell repertoires in COVID-19 (dated by TCRdb to between 2020 and 2021). Looking at the study overall: Collaborator samples came from the United States, Italy and Spain and covered acute and convalescent phases of COVID-19. The material from the prospective study consisted of cDNA or gDNA derived from T cells, B-cell-depleted T cells, or PBMCs. The dataset comprised deeply sampled blood TCRbeta repertoires from subjects exposed to, actively infected with, or recovered from COVID-19. A freely available public database, intended as a resource for researchers studying the immune response to SARS-CoV-2, is where the repertoires were released. Samples came from the ongoing ImmuneRACE study (first 160 participants) plus 1,254 subjects from 6 global collaborators. Nearly every sample came with metadata listing a de-identified subject ID, COVID-19 status, age in years and sex. Where available, HLA class I and class II types were taken from metadata supplied by the sample provider and were not determined by assay-based typing.

TCRbeta CDR3 regions were amplified from genomic DNA using the immunoSEQ Assay, a bias-controlled multiplex PCR. The study's processing was this. The number of nucleated cells in each sample was estimated by amplification of reference gene primers within the assay. To quantify the absolute abundance of each unique TCRbeta CDR3 rearrangement, sequence reads were collapsed and filtered. For each sample, productive Simpson clonality was calculated as the square root of Simpson's diversity index over productive rearrangements. The immuneACCESS repertoire file appears here via TCRdb, limited to in-frame rearrangements. These files lack a portion of the clones; in checked studies, under half of the deficit traces to unresolved V genes, and the cause of the others is not known. V and J calls and clone size are given by that table; D and trimming were obtained from the DNA. For this sample there are under 250,000 clones; about 90% appear just once. The ten most abundant clones make up approximately 1.4% of the sample.

The CDR1 and CDR2 encoded by the germline V gene are SQVTM and ANQGSEA. Trimming takes 6 bases off V and 3 bases off J; junction bases not matched to a gene: 9. The CDR3 spans 14 residues, from the cysteine through the phenylalanine. The entry retains the CDR3 DNA only, 42 bases that are in frame from base 1. The collaborating institutions used their own protocols to collect whole blood in K2EDTA tubes. For TCRbeta analysis, collaborators shipped samples in one of three forms: frozen whole blood, isolated PBMCs, or DNA extracted from either of those sample types. Overall study outcomes, separate from this receptor: Clinical and demographic metadata were provided uncurated, with the amount varying by source and participant.

The rearrangement joined TRBV29-1 to TRBJ2-3, with TRBD1 matching 7 junction bases. The TCR originated in a man older than 75 with acute or convalescent COVID-19. Source material: peripheral blood. The base sequence is TGCAGCGTGGATACAGGGGTGAGGACAGATACGCAGTATTTT. It translates as CSVDTGVRTDTQYF.